This TCR beta chain was sequenced in a study of blood T cell repertoires in COVID-19. Study-wide background: In each case, the material was cDNA or gDNA derived from T cells, B-cell-depleted T cells, or PBMCs.

Assignments of participants to cohorts depended upon their own reported clinical history. In the original analysis: Estimated nucleated cell counts came from reference gene primer amplification. Produced via immunoSEQ multiplex PCR; TCRdb's table is partial and in-frame only. V, J and clone size are those of that table, while D and trimming were read from the DNA. Of about 250,000 clones in the sample, approximately 92% were seen once. Per germline, CDR1 MNHEY and CDR2 SVGAGI. The V gene lost 8 bases and the J gene lost 5 bases, with 18 bases spanning the gap. The CDR3 loop spans 14 amino acids. The sequence derives from a woman under 30 who had recovered from COVID-19. The chain joins TRBV6-5 to TRBJ1-1; no clear D gene. Sequencing was done on a sample of PBMCs or T cells enriched from blood (not recorded which). The CDR3 region has the DNA TGTGCCAGCGCCCGGGATCAACTCGGGACTGAAGCTTTCTTT. Residues: CASARDQLGTEAFF.